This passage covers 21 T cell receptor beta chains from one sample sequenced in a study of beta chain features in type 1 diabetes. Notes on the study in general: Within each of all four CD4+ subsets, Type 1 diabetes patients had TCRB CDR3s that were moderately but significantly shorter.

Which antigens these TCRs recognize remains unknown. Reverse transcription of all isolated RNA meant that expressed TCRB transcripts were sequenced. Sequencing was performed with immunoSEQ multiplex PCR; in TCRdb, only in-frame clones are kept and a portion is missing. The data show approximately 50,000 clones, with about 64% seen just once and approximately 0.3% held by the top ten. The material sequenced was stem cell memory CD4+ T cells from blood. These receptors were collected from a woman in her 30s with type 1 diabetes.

CDR3 amino acids: CASSFGQAYGYTF. The CDR3 DNA reads TGTGCCAGCAGCTTCGGCCAGGCCTATGGCTACACCTTC. The V call is TRBV7-8, the J call TRBJ1-2; D unresolved. CDR1 and CDR2 from the germline V gene are SGHVS and FQNEAQ. This CDR3 spans 13 amino acids. Trimming pared 3 bases from V and 4 bases from J, leaving 9 bases between. Looking up the rest from reference TRBV7-8 and TRBJ1-2 gives the full variable domain: GAGVSQSPRYKVAKRGQDVALRCDPISGHVSLFWYQQALGQGPEFLTYFQNEAQLDKSGLPSDRFFAERPEGSVSTLKIQRTQQEDSAVYLCASSFGQAYGYTFGSGTRLTVV.

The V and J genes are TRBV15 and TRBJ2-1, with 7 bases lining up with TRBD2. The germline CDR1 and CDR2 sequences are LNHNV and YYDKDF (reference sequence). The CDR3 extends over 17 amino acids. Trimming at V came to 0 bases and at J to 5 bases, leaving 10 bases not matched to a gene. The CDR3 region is CATSRDLSSGSDNEQFF. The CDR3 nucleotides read TGTGCCACCAGCAGAGATCTTTCTAGCGGATCTGACAATGAGCAGTTCTTC.

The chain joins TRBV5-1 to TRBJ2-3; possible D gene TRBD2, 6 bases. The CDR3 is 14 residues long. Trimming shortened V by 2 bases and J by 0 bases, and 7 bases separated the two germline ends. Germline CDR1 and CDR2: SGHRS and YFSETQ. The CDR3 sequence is CASSFSGSTDTQYF. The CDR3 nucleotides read TGCGCCAGCAGCTTTAGCGGTAGCACAGATACGCAGTATTTT.

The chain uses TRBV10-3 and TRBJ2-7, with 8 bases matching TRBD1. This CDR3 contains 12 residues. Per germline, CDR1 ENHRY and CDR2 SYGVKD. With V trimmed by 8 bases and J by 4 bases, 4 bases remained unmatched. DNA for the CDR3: TGTGCCATCCGGACAGGGAGTTACGAGCAGTACTTC. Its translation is CAIRTGSYEQYF.

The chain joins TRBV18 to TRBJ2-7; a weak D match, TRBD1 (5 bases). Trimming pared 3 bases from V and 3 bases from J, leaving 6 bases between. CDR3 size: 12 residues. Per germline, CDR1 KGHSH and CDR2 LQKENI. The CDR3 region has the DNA TGTGCCAGCTCACCTACAGGCTACGAGCAGTACTTC. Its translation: CASSPTGYEQYF. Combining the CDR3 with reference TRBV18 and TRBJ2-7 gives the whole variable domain NAGVMQNPRHLVRRRGQEARLRCSPMKGHSHVYWYRQLPEEGLKFMVYLQKENIIDESGMPKERFSAEFPKEGPSILRIQQVVRGDSAAYFCASSPTGYEQYFGPGTRLTVT.

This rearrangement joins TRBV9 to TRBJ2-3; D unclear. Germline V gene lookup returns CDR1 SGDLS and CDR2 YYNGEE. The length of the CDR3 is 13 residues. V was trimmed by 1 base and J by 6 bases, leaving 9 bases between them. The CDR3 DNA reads TGTGCCAGCAGCGTAATTGGCTCGGATACGCAGTATTTT. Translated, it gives CASSVIGSDTQYF. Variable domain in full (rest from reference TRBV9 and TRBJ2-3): DSGVTQTPKHLITATGQRVTLRCSPRSGDLSVYWYQQSLDQGLQFLIQYYNGEERAKGNILERFSAQQFPDLHSELNLSSLELGDSALYFCASSVIGSDTQYFGPGTRLTVL.

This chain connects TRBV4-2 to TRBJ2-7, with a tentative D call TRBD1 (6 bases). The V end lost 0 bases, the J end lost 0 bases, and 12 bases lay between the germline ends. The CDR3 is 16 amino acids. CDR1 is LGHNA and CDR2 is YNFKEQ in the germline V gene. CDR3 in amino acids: CASSQEYGQSSYEQYF. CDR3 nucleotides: TGTGCCAGCAGCCAAGAATACGGACAGAGCTCCTACGAGCAGTACTTC.

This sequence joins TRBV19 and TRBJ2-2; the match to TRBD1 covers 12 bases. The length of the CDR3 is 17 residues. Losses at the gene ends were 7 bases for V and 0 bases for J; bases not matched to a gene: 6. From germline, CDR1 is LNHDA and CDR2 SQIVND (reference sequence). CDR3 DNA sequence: TGTGCCAGTACGGGACAGGGGGCGGGGGCGAACACCGGGGAGCTGTTTTTT. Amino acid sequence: CASTGQGAGANTGELFF.

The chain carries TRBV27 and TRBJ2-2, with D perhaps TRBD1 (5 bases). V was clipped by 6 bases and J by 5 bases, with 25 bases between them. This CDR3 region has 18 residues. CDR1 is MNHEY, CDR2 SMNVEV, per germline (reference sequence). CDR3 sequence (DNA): TGTGCCAGCAGAAACGAACCCGCAGGGCCGATACGGACCGGGGAGCTGTTTTTT. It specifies CASRNEPAGPIRTGELFF.

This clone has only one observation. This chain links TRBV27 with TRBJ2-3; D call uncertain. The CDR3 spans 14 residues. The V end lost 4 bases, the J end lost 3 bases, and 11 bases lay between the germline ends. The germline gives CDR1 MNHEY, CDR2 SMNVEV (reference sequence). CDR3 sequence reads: CASSYNLPTDTQYF. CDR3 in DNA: TGTGCCAGCAGTTATAACCTACCAACAGATACGCAGTATTTT.

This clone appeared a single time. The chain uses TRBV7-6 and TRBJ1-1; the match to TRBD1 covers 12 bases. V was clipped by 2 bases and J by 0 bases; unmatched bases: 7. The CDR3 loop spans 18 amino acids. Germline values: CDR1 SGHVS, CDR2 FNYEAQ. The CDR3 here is CASSLFTGQGALNTEAFF. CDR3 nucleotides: TGTGCCAGCAGCTTATTTACGGGACAGGGGGCATTGAACACTGAAGCTTTCTTT.

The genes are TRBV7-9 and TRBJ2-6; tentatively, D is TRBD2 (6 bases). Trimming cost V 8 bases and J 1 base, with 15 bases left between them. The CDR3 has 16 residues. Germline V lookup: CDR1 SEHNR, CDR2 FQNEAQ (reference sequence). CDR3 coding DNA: TGTGCCAGCCCAACGGGGGTAGGATCTGGGGCCAACGTCCTGACTTTC. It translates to CASPTGVGSGANVLTF.

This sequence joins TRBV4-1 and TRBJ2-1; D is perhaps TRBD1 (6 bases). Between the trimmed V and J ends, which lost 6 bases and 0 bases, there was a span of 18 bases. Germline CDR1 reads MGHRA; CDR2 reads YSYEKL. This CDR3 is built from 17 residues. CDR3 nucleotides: TGCGCCAGCAGTCAACAGGGCCAAGGAAGCTCCTACAATGAGCAGTTCTTC. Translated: CASSQQGQGSSYNEQFF.

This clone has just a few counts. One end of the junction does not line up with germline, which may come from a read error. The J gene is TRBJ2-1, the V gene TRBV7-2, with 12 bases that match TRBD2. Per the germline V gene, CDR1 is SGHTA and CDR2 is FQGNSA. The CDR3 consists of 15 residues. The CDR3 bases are TGTGCCAGCAGCCTAGCGGGAGGGGACTACAATGAGCAGTTCTTC. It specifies CASSLAGGDYNEQFF.

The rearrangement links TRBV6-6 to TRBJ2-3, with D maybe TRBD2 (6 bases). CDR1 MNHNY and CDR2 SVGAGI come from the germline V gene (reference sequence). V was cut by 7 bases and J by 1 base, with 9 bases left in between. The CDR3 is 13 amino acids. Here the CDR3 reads CASTASGTDTQYF. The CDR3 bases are TGTGCCAGCACCGCTAGCGGCACAGATACGCAGTATTTT.

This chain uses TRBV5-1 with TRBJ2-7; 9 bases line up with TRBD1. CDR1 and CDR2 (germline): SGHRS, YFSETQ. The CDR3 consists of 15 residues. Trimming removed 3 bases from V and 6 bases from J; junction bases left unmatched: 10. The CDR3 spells CASSSPPGQGSEQYF. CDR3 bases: TGCGCCAGCAGCTCCCCTCCGGGACAGGGATCCGAGCAGTACTTC.

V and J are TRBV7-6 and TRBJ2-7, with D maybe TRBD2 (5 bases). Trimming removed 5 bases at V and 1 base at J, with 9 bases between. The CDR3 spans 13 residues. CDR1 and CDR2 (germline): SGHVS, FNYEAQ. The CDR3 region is CASSPGGSYEQYF. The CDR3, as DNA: TGTGCCAGCAGCCCCGGAGGTTCCTACGAGCAGTACTTC.

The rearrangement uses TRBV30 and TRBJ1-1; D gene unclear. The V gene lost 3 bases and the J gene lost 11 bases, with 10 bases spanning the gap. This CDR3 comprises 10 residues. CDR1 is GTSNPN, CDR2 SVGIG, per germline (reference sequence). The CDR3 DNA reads TGTGCCTGGAGCGGAGATATGGCTTTCTTT. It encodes CAWSGDMAFF.

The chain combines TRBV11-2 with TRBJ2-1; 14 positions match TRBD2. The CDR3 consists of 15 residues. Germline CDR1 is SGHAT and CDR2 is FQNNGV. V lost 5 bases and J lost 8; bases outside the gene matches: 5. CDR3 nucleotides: TGTGCCAGCAGCAAGGGACTAGCGGGAGCGGATGAGCAGTTCTTC. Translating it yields CASSKGLAGADEQFF. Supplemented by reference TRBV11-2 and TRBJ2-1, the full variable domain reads EAGVAQSPRYKIIEKRQSVAFWCNPISGHATLYWYQQILGQGPKLLIQFQNNGVVDDSQLPKDRFSAERLKGVDSTLKIQPAKLEDSAVYLCASSKGLAGADEQFFGPGTRLTVL.

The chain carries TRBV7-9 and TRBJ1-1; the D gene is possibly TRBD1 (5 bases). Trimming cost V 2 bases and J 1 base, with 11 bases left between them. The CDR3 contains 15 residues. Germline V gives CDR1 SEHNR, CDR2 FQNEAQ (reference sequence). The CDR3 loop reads CASSLIGGRNTEAFF. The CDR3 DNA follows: TGTGCCAGCAGCTTAATCGGGGGGAGGAACACTGAAGCTTTCTTT.

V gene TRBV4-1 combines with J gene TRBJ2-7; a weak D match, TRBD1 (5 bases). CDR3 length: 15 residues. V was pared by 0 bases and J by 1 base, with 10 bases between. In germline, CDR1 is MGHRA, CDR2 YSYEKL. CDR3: CASSQDRENSYEQYF. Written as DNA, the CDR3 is TGCGCCAGCAGCCAAGACAGGGAAAATTCCTACGAGCAGTACTTC.